A selection of T cell receptor beta chains follows, all from one sample in a study of CXCR3-negative and CXCR3-positive naive CD8 T cells. TCRdb re-called the 5' RACE reads and shows each CDR3 protein once, DNA omitted. The sample is made up of some 39,000 distinct CDR3 sequences, and the top ten hold around 1.9% of it. Sequencing was carried out using naive CXCR3- CD8+ T cells from blood. The receptors here all came from a human donor in good health. Some clones in this sample may be carry-over from other donors' samples. Each CDR3 is given with its conserved first and last residue. Each record gives: J gene, CDR3 length, V gene, clone size, CDR3 protein. Clone size appears in some rows only: once, few, many, or a class for an expanded clone.

TRBJ2-3 | 17 | TRBV20-1 | - | CSAPPSGTAPSTDTQYF
TRBJ2-1 | 15 | TRBV12-3/TRBV12-4 | - | CASSLRGASYNEQFF
TRBJ2-7 | 15 | TRBV29-1 | - | CSARARTGESYEQYF
TRBJ2-3 | 15 | TRBV6-5 | - | CASSGQPMATDTQYF
TRBJ2-1 | 15 | TRBV7-2 | - | CASSLASEVYNEQFF
TRBJ1-1 | 15 | TRBV11-2 | - | CASSLTQGMNTEAFF
TRBJ2-7 | 14 | TRBV28 | - | CASTAEGNSYEQYF
TRBJ1-4 | 13 | TRBV27 | - | CASSWDRDEKLFF
TRBJ2-3 | 14 | TRBV5-1 | - | CASSMDRVPHTQYF
TRBJ2-2 | 16 | TRBV7-2 | medium-sized | CASSQRTGANTGELFF
TRBJ2-7 | 15 | TRBV29-1 | - | CSVEAAALGGYEQYF
TRBJ2-7 | 13 | TRBV7-9 | - | CASSPAAAYEQYF
TRBJ1-1 | 18 | TRBV29-1 | - | CSALGVNLNRGHNTEAFF
TRBJ1-4 | 15 | TRBV6-2/TRBV6-3 | - | CASSYLGALDEKLFF
TRBJ1-5 | 14 | TRBV7-2 | - | CASSLGTANQPQHF
TRBJ2-7 | 15 | TRBV4-3 | - | CASSPDRGLAYEQYF
TRBJ2-5 | 17 | TRBV3-1 | - | CASSQQRTGGIRETQYF
TRBJ2-2 | 20 | TRBV6-2/TRBV6-3 | - | CASRPLFSLIPPANTGELFF
TRBJ2-7 | 14 | TRBV7-9 | - | CASSPSYGYYEQYF
TRBJ1-1 | 18 | TRBV7-9 | - | CASTLRIRTGTENTEAFF
TRBJ2-1 | 17 | TRBV6-5 | - | CASSYAAGTSGGDEQFF
TRBJ2-6 | 15 | TRBV28 | - | CASSKTGVGANVLTF
TRBJ1-4 | 12 | TRBV5-6 | - | CASSALNEKLFF
TRBJ1-2 | 14 | TRBV7-2 | - | CASRSPGGDYGYTF
TRBJ2-7 | 14 | TRBV7-6 | - | CASSPKAPSYEQYF
TRBJ2-1 | 15 | TRBV5-1 | - | CASSSDFSSYNEQFF
TRBJ2-3 | 13 | TRBV6-4 | - | CASRAAGADTQYF
TRBJ2-2 | 15 | TRBV29-1 | - | CSVVLAGGLNGELFF
TRBJ2-1 | 16 | TRBV12-3/TRBV12-4 | - | CASSEHSPSSYNEQFF
TRBJ2-7 | 12 | TRBV12-3/TRBV12-4 | - | CASSFGGTWQYF
TRBJ2-7 | 12 | TRBV29-1 | - | CSAGTGTYEQYF
TRBJ2-5 | 14 | TRBV4-1 | - | CASSHLAGGETQYF
TRBJ1-1 | 12 | TRBV7-9 | - | CASSPSVGEAFF
TRBJ2-7 | 15 | TRBV20-1 | - | CSARDVGTASYEQYF
TRBJ1-6 | 15 | TRBV7-2 | - | CASSLGLDYNSPLHF
TRBJ2-3 | 13 | TRBV3-1 | - | CASSHGSGDTQYF
TRBJ2-7 | 16 | TRBV4-2 | - | CASSYGGDRGSYEQYF
TRBJ2-1 | 13 | TRBV7-3 | - | CASGLAGNGEQFF
TRBJ1-1 | 17 | TRBV11-2 | - | CASNPPSGGGRGTEAFF
TRBJ2-1 | 14 | TRBV7-8 | - | CASSLDGTYNEQFF
TRBJ2-3 | 17 | TRBV9 | - | CASSVAIGTGLTDTQYF
TRBJ1-6 | 19 | TRBV28 | - | CASSSPGQQTTFYNSPLHF
TRBJ1-1 | 16 | TRBV6-5 | - | CASSYLGQGRNTEAFF
TRBJ2-7 | 15 | TRBV4-3 | - | CASSQDRQPTYEQYF